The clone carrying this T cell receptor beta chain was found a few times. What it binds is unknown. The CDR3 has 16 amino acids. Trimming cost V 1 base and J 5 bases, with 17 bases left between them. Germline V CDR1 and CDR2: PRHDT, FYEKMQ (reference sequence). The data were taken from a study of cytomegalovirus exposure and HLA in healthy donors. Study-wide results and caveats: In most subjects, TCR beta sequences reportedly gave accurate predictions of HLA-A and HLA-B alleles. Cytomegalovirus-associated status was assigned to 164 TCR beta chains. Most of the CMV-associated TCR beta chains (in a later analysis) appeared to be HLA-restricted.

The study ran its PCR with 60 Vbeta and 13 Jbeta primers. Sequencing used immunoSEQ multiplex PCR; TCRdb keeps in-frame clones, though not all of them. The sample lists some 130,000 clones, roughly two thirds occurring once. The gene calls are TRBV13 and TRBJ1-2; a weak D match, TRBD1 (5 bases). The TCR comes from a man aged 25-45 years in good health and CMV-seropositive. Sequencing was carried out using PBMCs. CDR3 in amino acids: CASSLASYRLLYGYTF. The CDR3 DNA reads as TGTGCCAGCAGCTTAGCTTCGTACAGGCTCCTTTATGGCTACACCTTC.